The present TCR beta chain was sequenced within a study of blood T cell repertoires in COVID-19. Study-level background: Sources were T cells, B-cell-depleted T cells, or PBMCs; the material itself was cDNA or gDNA.

Germline CDR1 reads SGHRS; CDR2 reads YFSETQ. The CDR3 is 14 amino acids. Germline trimming cut 3 bases from V and 7 bases from J; bases unmatched to any gene: 8. Per the original data handling: Scientists estimated how many nucleated cells there were by amplifying reference gene primers. TCRdb's table, derived via immunoSEQ multiplex PCR, lists solely in-frame clones and lacks some. That table supplies the V and J calls and clone size; D and trimming were determined from the DNA. The table has 100,000 to 150,000 clones, roughly 86% seen once. This chain connects TRBV5-1 to TRBJ2-7; 9 bases are shared with TRBD1. The TCR originated in a woman between 65 and 79 years old with COVID-19, enrolled during active disease. Sequenced material: peripheral blood. The CDR3 region is CASSSSTGGGEQYF. The DNA of the CDR3 is TGCGCCAGCAGCTCCTCGACAGGGGGTGGGGAGCAGTACTTC. Based on the CDR3 plus reference TRBV5-1 and TRBJ2-7, the full variable domain is KAGVTQTPRYLIKTRGQQVTLSCSPISGHRSVSWYQQTPGQGLQFLFEYFSETQRNKGNFPGRFSGRQFSNSRSEMNVSTLELGDSALYLCASSSSTGGGEQYFGPGTRLTVT.